The sequence of this T cell receptor (beta chain) was determined in a study of blood T cell repertoires in COVID-19. Study-level information: PBMCs, B-cell-depleted T cells, or T cells were the source of the cDNA or gDNA that made up the material.

This clone was counted once. J was trimmed by 8 bases and V by 0 bases; bases with no gene match: 22. From germline, CDR1 is MRHNA and CDR2 SNTAGT. The CDR3 has 20 amino acids. Authors' analysis steps: Estimation of nucleated cell counts relied on the amplification of reference gene primers. Libraries were prepared by immunoSEQ multiplex PCR; TCRdb keeps only in-frame clonotypes and omits some of them. Clone size and V and J calls were adopted from that table, with D and trimming inferred from the DNA. The table has approximately 250,000 clones, approximately 90% seen once. Participant ages covered about 18 to 90 years across about two dozen US areas. Participants reported their clinical history, and cohort assignment relied on those reports.

Sequences were obtained from PBMCs or T cells enriched from blood (not recorded which). This clonotype was obtained from a young woman with acute COVID-19. This chain joins TRBV6-4 and TRBJ2-1; TRBD1 agrees at 7 bases. The CDR3 is CASSDSLAAERTGTVYEQFF. CDR3 nucleotide sequence: TGTGCCAGCAGTGACTCTTTGGCCGCAGAACGGACCGGGACAGTATATGAGCAGTTCTTC.